Below are 24 T cell receptor beta chains sequenced from a single sample in a study of T cells after posttransplantation cyclophosphamide. The protocol was immunoSEQ multiplex PCR, while the TCRdb copy is restricted to in-frame clones and leaves out a portion. The specimen has tens of thousands of clones, none found just once. Material for sequencing was PBMCs. Receptor source: a woman aged 60-75 years in good health, CMV-negative, and a related stem cell transplant donor.

This clone showed up many times. The chain employs TRBV2 and TRBJ1-1; 11 positions agree with TRBD1. The V gene's germline CDR1 is SNHLY and CDR2 FYNNEI. V lost 7 bases, J lost 0 bases, and 10 bases stayed unmatched. The CDR3 consists of 17 residues. The CDR3 sequence: CASKREDRGRLNTEAFF. DNA for the CDR3: TGTGCCAGCAAAAGGGAGGACAGGGGGCGTTTGAACACTGAAGCTTTCTTT.

The sample holds a few counts of this clone. The chain has TRBV29-1 and TRBJ2-1; D is perhaps TRBD2 (5 bases). Trimming stripped 8 bases from V and 1 base from J, with 6 bases between. This CDR3 has 11 amino acids. CDR1 and CDR2 from the germline V gene are SQVTM and ANQGSEA. The DNA for the CDR3 is TGCAGCCCGGGGTCCTACAATGAGCAGTTCTTC. This encodes CSPGSYNEQFF.

The V and J genes are TRBV28 and TRBJ1-6; D ambiguous. Germline CDR1 is MDHEN and CDR2 is SYDVKM. The CDR3 spans 14 residues. Trimming took off 4 bases at V and 7 bases at J, with 11 bases between the two ends. CDR3 nucleotide sequence: TGTGCCAGCAGTTGGTTACCGGGAAATTCACCCCTCCACTTT. It is translated as CASSWLPGNSPLHF.

This clone appeared many times. The J gene is TRBJ2-3, the V gene TRBV6-5, with D possibly being TRBD2 (6 bases). V lost 5 bases and J lost 1, with 13 bases in between. Germline loops: CDR1 MNHEY, CDR2 SVGAGI. This CDR3 region has 15 residues. The CDR3 spells CASSPLGGGTDTQYF. CDR3 bases: TGTGCCAGCAGTCCCCTCGGGGGTGGCACAGATACGCAGTATTTT.

The CDR3 protein is CATSRGALNQPQHF. The CDR3 DNA sequence: TGTGCCACCAGCAGGGGGGCCCTCAATCAGCCCCAGCATTTT. The chain recombines TRBV15 with TRBJ1-5, with D perhaps TRBD1 (6 bases). The V end lost 3 bases, the J end lost 3 bases, and 9 bases lay between the germline ends. In germline, CDR1 is LNHNV, CDR2 YYDKDF (reference sequence). The CDR3 extends over 14 amino acids.

The sample holds many counts of this clone. V usage is TRBV5-6 and J usage is TRBJ1-5; TRBD1 agrees at 7 bases. This CDR3 has 14 amino acids. Germline loops: CDR1 SGHDT, CDR2 YYEEEE. J was trimmed by 3 bases and V by 3 bases; bases with no gene match: 3. The CDR3: CASSYRGHNQPQHF. In nucleotides, the CDR3 is TGTGCCAGCAGCTACAGGGGCCACAATCAGCCCCAGCATTTT.

CDR3 sequence (DNA): TGTGCCAGCAGTTTATCCCCGAGAGGGAGACTAGCCAAAAACATTCAGTACTTC. Translated, it gives CASSLSPRGRLAKNIQYF. This rearrangement joins TRBV27 to TRBJ2-4; a possible D gene is TRBD2 (5 bases). The V gene's germline CDR1 is MNHEY and CDR2 SMNVEV (reference sequence). Trimming cost V 0 bases and J 0 bases, with 15 bases left between them. The length of the CDR3 is 18 residues.

There are a few counts of this clone. The rearrangement uses TRBV9 and TRBJ2-5, with TRBD2 as a possible D gene (6 bases). Germline lookup yields CDR1 SGDLS and CDR2 YYNGEE. The CDR3 length is 14 residues. With 0 bases removed from V and 4 bases from J, the gap between germline ends came to 10 bases. The CDR3 DNA is TGTGCCAGCAGCGTAGATGCGGGGACAGAGACCCAGTACTTC. This encodes CASSVDAGTETQYF.

This clone occurred many times. The chain uses TRBV15 and TRBJ2-3; TRBD2 matches 7 bases. CDR1 and CDR2 from the germline V gene are LNHNV and YYDKDF (reference sequence). The CDR3 runs to 15 residues. With 1 base clipped from V and 4 bases from J, the junction kept 5 bases outside the gene matches. CDR3 in amino acids: CATSRVTSSADTQYF. The CDR3 nucleotides are TGTGCCACCAGCAGAGTGACTAGCTCGGCAGATACGCAGTATTTT.

The sample holds many counts of this clone. Its ends do not fully match the called genes, so a read error is possible. V usage is TRBV19 and J usage is TRBJ2-1, with 7 nucleotides matching TRBD2. The CDR3 length is 14 residues. The V gene's germline CDR1 is LNHDA and CDR2 SQIVND (reference sequence). CDR3 residues: CASSTGTNYNEQFF. The CDR3 region has the DNA TGTGCCAGCAGTACCGGGACTAATTACAATGAGCAGTTCTTC.

This clone has only a few counts. The chain uses TRBV28 and TRBJ2-1; perhaps TRBD2 as D (7 bases). Germline CDR1 is MDHEN and CDR2 is SYDVKM. CDR3 length: 16 residues. The V end lost 4 bases, the J end lost 2 bases, and 15 bases lay between the germline ends. CDR3 in amino acids: CASSSKEGGTYNEQFF. The DNA of the CDR3 is TGTGCCAGCAGTTCGAAAGAGGGGGGGACCTACAATGAGCAGTTCTTC. Drawing the rest from reference TRBV28 and TRBJ2-1, the complete variable domain is DVKVTQSSRYLVKRTGEKVFLECVQDMDHENMFWYRQDPGLGLRLIYFSYDVKMKEKGDIPEGYSVSREKKERFSLILESASTNQTSMYLCASSSKEGGTYNEQFFGPGTRLTVL.

This clone was recorded many times. The chain recombines TRBV28 with TRBJ2-3; 7 bases agree with TRBD1. The J segment lost 4 bases and the V segment lost 6 bases, leaving 7 bases of the junction unmatched. Germline loops: CDR1 MDHEN, CDR2 SYDVKM. The CDR3 contains 14 residues. For the CDR3, the DNA is TGTGCCAGCAGCCGACAGGGCCTATCAGATACGCAGTATTTT. Amino acid sequence: CASSRQGLSDTQYF.

This clone has a count of ten or more. The gene calls are TRBV9 and TRBJ2-3, with 11 bases that match TRBD2. V lost 4 bases and J lost 3; bases outside the gene matches: 7. Germline CDR1 and CDR2: SGDLS and YYNGEE. CDR3 length: 16 residues. The CDR3 protein is CASSHMTSGDTDTQYF. The CDR3 nucleotides are TGTGCCAGCAGCCATATGACTAGCGGGGATACAGATACGCAGTATTTT. The whole variable domain, filled in from reference TRBV9 and TRBJ2-3, reads DSGVTQTPKHLITATGQRVTLRCSPRSGDLSVYWYQQSLDQGLQFLIQYYNGEERAKGNILERFSAQQFPDLHSELNLSSLELGDSALYFCASSHMTSGDTDTQYFGPGTRLTVL.

At least ten counts were recorded for this clone. The chain employs TRBV5-4 and TRBJ1-2, with 7 positions matching TRBD1. CDR1 SGHNT and CDR2 YYREEE come from the germline V gene (reference sequence). With 2 bases clipped from V and 6 bases from J, the junction kept 10 bases outside the gene matches. CDR3 length: 15 residues. Here the CDR3 reads CASSFPGQSTDGYTF. CDR3 coding DNA: TGTGCCAGCAGCTTCCCGGGACAGTCAACCGATGGCTACACCTTC.

This clone was counted many times. The V gene is TRBV11-3, the J gene TRBJ2-2; 8 nucleotides align to TRBD2. The V gene end was trimmed by 1 base and the J gene end by 4 bases; junction bases not matched to a gene: 8. Germline V gene lookup returns CDR1 SGHNT and CDR2 YENEEA. The CDR3 consists of 17 residues. CDR3 residues: CASSLGGLAGLTGELFF. Written as DNA, the CDR3 is TGTGCCAGCAGCTTAGGGGGGCTAGCGGGCCTCACCGGGGAGCTGTTTTTT.

In its sample, this clone was seen many times. V is TRBV4-1 and J is TRBJ1-6, with D perhaps matching TRBD1 (6 bases). In germline, CDR1 is MGHRA, CDR2 YSYEKL. The CDR3 covers 18 residues. Between the trimmed V and J ends, which lost 4 bases and 0 bases, there was a span of 16 bases. CDR3 DNA: TGCGCCAGCAGCCGCCGTACCAGGGGCGGCTCCTATAATTCACCCCTCCACTTT. Protein sequence: CASSRRTRGGSYNSPLHF.

The J gene is TRBJ1-6, the V gene TRBV7-9, with a weak D call TRBD1 (6 bases). Between the trimmed V and J ends, which lost 3 bases and 7 bases, there was a span of 7 bases. The CDR3 sequence is 13 residues long. Germline lookup yields CDR1 SEHNR and CDR2 FQNEAQ (reference sequence). CDR3 nucleotides: TGTGCCAGCAGCTTTGGGGGCAATTCACCCCTCCACTTT. Translation gives CASSFGGNSPLHF.

The sample holds many counts of this clone. The CDR3 region is CASSWTGSGELFF. The CDR3 coding sequence is TGTGCCAGCAGTTGGACAGGGTCCGGGGAGCTGTTTTTT. The V call is TRBV6-6, the J call TRBJ2-2; 8 bases agree with TRBD1. Trimming took 4 bases from V and 6 from J; bases not matched to a gene: 1. Germline V gene sequence: CDR1 MNHNY, CDR2 SVGAGI (reference sequence). This CDR3 contains 13 residues.

This clone was observed at least ten times. CDR3 residues: CASSEGGGANVLTF. The DNA for the CDR3 is TGTGCCAGCAGTGAAGGCGGAGGGGCCAACGTCCTGACTTTC. The genes are TRBV6-4 and TRBJ2-6, with D unclear. CDR1 and CDR2 from the germline V gene are MRHNA and SNTAGT. The length of the CDR3 is 14 residues. V shed 3 bases and J shed 4 bases, with 7 bases lying between them.

This clone was seen repeatedly, ten times or more. The chain links TRBV6-4 to TRBJ2-2; possibly TRBD2 for D (6 bases). This CDR3 region has 17 residues. V dropped 2 bases and J dropped 4 bases, with 17 bases sitting between them. Germline loops: CDR1 MRHNA, CDR2 SNTAGT. CDR3 DNA sequence: TGTGCCAGCAGTGACGGTCTAGCGCCCGGACGCACCGGGGAGCTGTTTTTT. Residues: CASSDGLAPGRTGELFF.

This clone was counted ten times or more. V usage is TRBV21-1 and J usage is TRBJ2-1; TRBD2, the table's D call, was not compared with the DNA. TRBV21-1 is annotated as a pseudogene. The CDR3 sequence is 13 residues long. CDR3 sequence reads: CASSKDYVGEQFF. CDR3 nucleotide sequence: TGTGCCAGCAGCAAAGACTACGTCGGGGAGCAGTTCTTC.

This clone has ten or more counts. This chain links TRBV11-2 with TRBJ2-5, with TRBD1 matching over 8 bases. The germline CDR1 and CDR2 sequences are SGHAT and FQNNGV. This CDR3 is 15 amino acids long. V lost 1 base and J lost 5; bases outside the gene matches: 6. The CDR3 reads CASSLGAGGVETQYF. The CDR3 bases are TGTGCCAGCAGCTTAGGAGCAGGGGGCGTTGAGACCCAGTACTTC.

This clone was seen many times. V and J are TRBV19 and TRBJ2-5; TRBD2 is a possible D gene (5 bases). The end of the DNA fits TRBJ2-7 better, so the J call may be wrong. The CDR3 spans 16 residues. Germline V gives CDR1 LNHDA, CDR2 SQIVND (reference sequence). The CDR3 loop reads CASSIEVGVRPYEQYF. CDR3 in DNA: TGTGCCAGTAGTATAGAAGTGGGAGTGAGGCCCTACGAGCAGTACTTC.

The sample holds many counts of this clone. The CDR3 region is CASSYLPVLSYEQYF. In DNA, the CDR3 is TGTGCCAGCAGCTACCTACCGGTCCTCTCCTACGAGCAGTACTTC. V gene TRBV7-2 combines with J gene TRBJ2-7, with unresolved D. Germline lookup yields CDR1 SGHTA and CDR2 FQGNSA. CDR3 size: 15 residues. Trimming removed 4 bases at V and 0 bases at J, with 13 bases between.